This T cell receptor (beta chain) was captured by sequencing in a study of T cells in Graves' hyperthyroidism and ophthalmopathy. Study background: Peripheral blood was taken when the disease was first diagnosed, before any treatment began.

Researchers amplified the TCR beta CDR3 regions from RNA transcripts. HTBI primers were employed in a first-round RT-PCR of the TCR CDR3. TCRdb itself ran the multiplex PCR reads through MiXCR, one entry per CDR3 protein. Of about 560,000 distinct CDR3 sequences in the sample, 16% were seen once. This clonotype was detected many times. Its cognate antigen is unknown. Study-wide results and limits: Most thyroid-expanded clonotypes above 0.001 were also found in blood.

Thyroid ultrasound, orbital computed tomography, clinical symptoms, and serum thyroxine and TRAb underpinned diagnoses. The PBMCs were sourced from fresh peripheral blood (less than 11 ml). The material sequenced was blood. The TCR was taken from a woman younger than 35 with Graves' hyperthyroidism.

CDR3 loop: CSARGGEGEKYEQYF. The CDR3, as DNA: TGCAGTGCTAGAGGAGGTGAGGGGGAGAAATACGAGCAGTACTTC. V and J are TRBV20-1 and TRBJ2-7, with D possibly matching TRBD1 (6 bases). Trimming stripped 1 base from V and 4 bases from J, with 17 bases between. Germline V CDR1 and CDR2: DFQATT, SNEGSKA (reference sequence). The CDR3 runs 15 residues.